These T cell receptor beta chains were read from a single sample in a study of blood T cell repertoires in COVID-19. Using immunoSEQ multiplex PCR, the repertoire was profiled, and TCRdb retains in-frame clones only, with some absent. The sample shows more than 85,000 clones, roughly 89% of them seen only once. The material sequenced was peripheral blood. The receptors here all came from a human donor with COVID-19, enrolled during active disease. The donor label of this sample is uncertain. The CDR3 runs from the conserved cysteine through the conserved F or W. A D gene is named only where the DNA matches it firmly. Size is omitted from some rows. Given values are once, few, many or a class for expanded clones.

j_call,d_call,v_call,clone_size,cdr3_aa,cdr3_nt
TRBJ1-3,NA,TRBV5-1,NA,CASSSGVLSGNTIYF,TGCGCCAGCAGCTCGGGGGTACTCTCTGGAAACACCATATATTTT
TRBJ2-5,TRBD2,TRBV24-1,NA,CATSDPRGGETQYF,TGTGCCACCAGTGATCCCCGGGGGGGGGAGACCCAGTACTTC
TRBJ1-5,NA,TRBV27,few,CASSAGGGQPQHF,TGTGCCAGCAGTGCGGGGGGTGGTCAGCCCCAGCATTTT
TRBJ1-2,NA,TRBV9,few,CASSVAKGSLGTSRFGYTF,TGTGCCAGCAGCGTAGCTAAAGGGAGTCTGGGGACATCGCGATTTGGCTACACCTTC
TRBJ2-3,TRBD1,TRBV5-1,NA,CASSGDRETDTQYF,TGCGCCAGCAGCGGCGACAGGGAAACCGATACGCAGTATTTT
TRBJ1-4,TRBD1,TRBV20-1,NA,CSASEPTGVGQKLFF,TGCAGTGCTAGTGAACCTACAGGGGTGGGGCAAAAACTGTTTTTT
TRBJ1-4,NA,TRBV24-1,NA,CATRSGEGEKLFF,TGTGCCACCAGGTCAGGGGAAGGAGAAAAACTGTTTTTT
TRBJ1-4,NA,TRBV19,NA,CASARGGNEKLFF,TGTGCCAGTGCCCGAGGGGGTAATGAAAAACTGTTTTTT
TRBJ1-6,TRBD1,TRBV5-1,NA,CASSLGQGEDSPLHF,TGCGCCAGCAGCTTGGGACAGGGAGAGGATTCACCCCTCCACTTT
TRBJ1-3,NA,TRBV28,NA,CASIKGAGYEDTIYF,TGTGCCAGCATCAAAGGGGCAGGGTATGAGGACACCATATATTTT
TRBJ2-5,TRBD2,TRBV2,NA,CASSEGASGSIETQYF,TGTGCCAGCAGTGAAGGTGCTAGCGGGAGCATAGAGACCCAGTACTTC
TRBJ1-5,NA,TRBV4-2,NA,CASSQDLNGGAGHF,TGTGCCAGCAGCCAAGATCTTAATGGGGGCGCCGGGCATTTT
TRBJ1-6,TRBD1,TRBV28,NA,CASGTVGGNSPLHF,TGTGCCAGCGGGACAGTTGGGGGGAATTCACCCCTCCACTTT
TRBJ1-2,TRBD1,TRBV27,NA,CASSLEPGQGAVGYGYTF,TGTGCCAGCAGTCTCGAACCGGGACAGGGGGCTGTTGGCTATGGCTACACCTTC
TRBJ2-1,NA,TRBV5-1,NA,CASSLGRGRGPLSDEQFF,TGCGCCAGCAGCTTGGGCCGAGGCAGGGGTCCCCTCTCAGATGAGCAGTTCTTC
TRBJ2-1,TRBD2,TRBV4-2,NA,CASSRAGGRDEQFF,TGTGCCAGCAGCCGCGCGGGAGGGCGGGATGAGCAGTTCTTC
TRBJ2-7,TRBD1,TRBV5-4,NA,CASSSPTGTGYYEQYF,TGTGCCAGCAGCTCTCCCACCGGGACAGGGTATTACGAGCAGTACTTC
TRBJ1-1,NA,TRBV29-1,NA,CSVWETGLNTEAFF,TGCAGCGTCTGGGAGACAGGCCTTAACACTGAAGCTTTCTTT
TRBJ1-2,NA,TRBV5-1,NA,CASSEPPNYGYTF,TGCGCCAGCAGCGAGCCCCCTAACTATGGCTACACCTTC
TRBJ2-4,TRBD1,TRBV27,NA,CASSLSPLLDRLYF,TGTGCCAGCAGTTTATCGCCACTCCTGGACAGGCTGTACTTC
TRBJ1-6,NA,TRBV4-1,NA,CASSQGRGGVNSPLHF,TGCGCCAGCAGCCAAGGAAGGGGGGGGGTTAATTCACCCCTCCACTTT
TRBJ1-4,TRBD1,TRBV7-3,NA,CASSLGGGVNEKLFF,TGTGCCAGCAGCCTCGGAGGGGGCGTTAATGAAAAACTGTTTTTT
TRBJ1-5,NA,TRBV12-3/TRBV12-4,NA,CASSSNSNQPQHF,TGTGCCAGCAGTTCTAATAGCAATCAGCCCCAGCATTTT
TRBJ1-1,TRBD1,TRBV6-6,NA,CASSYSGRTGPTEAFF,TGTGCCAGCAGTTACTCGGGGCGGACAGGGCCCACTGAAGCTTTCTTT
TRBJ2-3,NA,TRBV7-9,NA,CASSLGRGTDTQYF,TGTGCCAGCAGCTTAGGGCGGGGCACAGATACGCAGTATTTT
TRBJ1-5,NA,TRBV28,NA,CASIDSVPSNQPQHF,TGTGCCAGCATCGACAGCGTCCCCAGTAATCAGCCCCAGCATTTT
TRBJ1-2,TRBD1,TRBV20-1,once,CSASRTGGSYF,TGCAGTGCTAGCCGTACAGGGGGCTCTTACTTC
TRBJ1-2,TRBD1,TRBV7-3,NA,CASSLTPRRGGLDGYTF,TGTGCCAGCAGCTTAACCCCCCGCCGAGGGGGCTTAGATGGCTACACCTTC
TRBJ1-2,NA,TRBV9,NA,CASSVGTPRAPYGYTF,TGTGCCAGCAGCGTAGGGACACCCCGGGCCCCGTATGGCTACACCTTC
TRBJ2-1,NA,TRBV25-1,NA,CASSGPGTGNEQFF,TGTGCCAGCAGTGGACCCGGGACTGGCAATGAGCAGTTCTTC
TRBJ1-5,TRBD1,TRBV19,NA,CASSIDRGPRQPQHF,TGTGCCAGTAGTATAGACAGGGGGCCTCGACAGCCCCAGCATTTT
TRBJ1-2,NA,TRBV9,NA,CASSVGIYGYTF,TGTGCCAGCAGCGTAGGTATCTATGGCTACACCTTC
TRBJ2-7,TRBD1,TRBV15,once,CATSRGTGQFYEQYF,TGTGCCACCAGCAGAGGGACAGGTCAATTCTACGAGCAGTACTTC
TRBJ2-2,NA,TRBV12-3/TRBV12-4,NA,CASSYSVYGELFF,TGTGCCAGCAGTTACTCTGTCTACGGGGAGCTGTTTTTT
TRBJ2-1,NA,TRBV4-1,NA,CASSPPERGTQQFF,TGCGCCAGCAGCCCGCCCGAGAGGGGGACGCAGCAGTTCTTC
TRBJ1-1,TRBD1,TRBV5-6,NA,CASSLGQGRTEAFF,TGTGCCAGCAGCTTGGGACAGGGAAGGACTGAAGCTTTCTTT
TRBJ1-3,NA,TRBV11-2,NA,CASRPDISGNTIYF,TGTGCCAGCAGACCGGACATCTCTGGAAACACCATATATTTT
TRBJ2-3,TRBD1,TRBV6-6,NA,CASRTPGGRGTDTQYF,TGTGCCAGCAGAACCCCAGGGGGCAGGGGCACAGATACGCAGTATTTT
TRBJ2-1,NA,TRBV6-2/TRBV6-3,NA,CASTPGGVSYNEQFF,TGTGCCAGCACCCCAGGGGGGGTATCCTACAATGAGCAGTTCTTC
TRBJ2-1,NA,TRBV9,NA,CASSVAPPDEQFF,TGTGCCAGCAGCGTAGCCCCCCCGGATGAGCAGTTCTTC
TRBJ2-5,TRBD1,TRBV3-1/TRBV3-2,NA,CASSQWDRVQETQYF,TGTGCCAGCAGCCAATGGGACAGGGTCCAAGAGACCCAGTACTTC
TRBJ1-3,TRBD1,TRBV14,once,CASSQEGGRYSGNTIYF,TGTGCCAGCAGCCAAGAAGGGGGCCGCTACTCTGGAAACACCATATATTTT
TRBJ2-1,NA,TRBV27,NA,CASSLSRGLGGYNEQFF,TGTGCCAGCAGTTTATCGCGAGGGTTGGGCGGCTACAATGAGCAGTTCTTC
TRBJ1-4,NA,TRBV4-1,NA,CASSQRIRLYEKLFF,TGCGCCAGCAGCCAGCGGATTCGACTTTATGAAAAACTGTTTTTT